The rows below give T cell receptor beta chains drawn from one sample of a study of vaccination effects on CD4 cells after COVID-19. The protocol was immunoSEQ multiplex PCR, while the TCRdb copy is restricted to in-frame clones and leaves out a portion. The sample lists 50,000 to 75,000 clones; approximately 70% were seen once. Their specific antigens are unknown. Sequencing was performed on CD4+ T cells from PBMCs cultured without peptide, taken before COVID-19 vaccination. Receptors originate from a human donor who had a prior SARS-CoV-2 infection. The conserved cysteine and the conserved F or W are not part of the CDR3 here.

V gene,CDR3 protein
TRBV30,AWSVGGGREQF
TRBV11-3,ASSLEGGTTDTQY
TRBV5-1,ASSGGSSGETQY
TRBV9,ASSRAGVGNEQF
TRBV6-2/TRBV6-3,ASSWDRGLGQETQY
TRBV27,ATGTAGRIGNQPQH
TRBV12-5,ASGRITTGNEQF
TRBV15,ATSPTQLAGAYEQY
TRBV20-1,SAEGNTEAF
TRBV5-4,ASSLESASYNEQF
TRBV20-1,SASPYTSITDTQY
TRBV3-1/TRBV3-2,ASSPWQGTGDSPLH
TRBV7-2,ASSGRTSGGGRYEQY
TRBV5-5,ASTLRMAETQY
TRBV2,ASSDVVHVANTEAF
TRBV29-1,SVRGGRTDTQY
TRBV27,ASSTRTGSNEKLF
TRBV5-6,ASSLGPTRNTEAF
TRBV9,ASSVGVSGLAETQY
TRBV11-2,ASSLATNGLSEQF
TRBV9,ASSGDSDNLRNTEAF
TRBV19,ASRSQGPDTQY
TRBV5-1,ASSSGTGGYEQY
TRBV30,AWIREVGSDTQY
TRBV2,AGTGDPGNTIY
TRBV7-9,ASSLASWGYT
TRBV21-1,ASSKDDPGRNPKEYTDTQY
TRBV12-3/TRBV12-4,ASTLTGGVGYT
TRBV19,ASSISLNSNQPQH
TRBV2,ASSEEMVFYGYT
TRBV18,ASSPWGITYEQY
TRBV28,ASSPPGGGYGYT
TRBV2,ASEGLSYNEQF
TRBV19,ASSEWPSTDTQY
TRBV19,ASSMGTGSLRPQH
TRBV20-1,SASEHGMNTEAF
TRBV9,ASSVVPDRGEQY
TRBV5-1,ASSLSSVSTDTQY
TRBV5-4,ASSLAGEGQY
TRBV5-1,ASSYGTGGPEAF
TRBV18,ASSPSVLSNEQF
TRBV4-3,ASSLDRLVANSPLH
TRBV5-1,ASSPGLNYNEQF
TRBV6-5,ASRRQGGGYT
TRBV12-3/TRBV12-4,ASSSIGLNTQY
TRBV25-1,ASRPLQGRALTDTQY
TRBV20-1,SASPADRVARGYT
TRBV4-1,ASSHGGGTGYTGELF
TRBV10-3,AISEIANEQF
TRBV7-8,ASSQTGRGTEAF